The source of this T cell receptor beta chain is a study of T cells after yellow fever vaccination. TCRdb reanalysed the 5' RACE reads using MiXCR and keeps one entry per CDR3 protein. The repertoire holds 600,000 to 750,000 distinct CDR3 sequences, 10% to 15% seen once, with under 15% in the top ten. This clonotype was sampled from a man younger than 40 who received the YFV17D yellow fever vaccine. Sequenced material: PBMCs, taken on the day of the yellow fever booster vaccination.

The CDR3 spells CASSYRGQGTEAFF. In DNA, the CDR3 is TGTGCCAGCAGTTACAGGGGGCAAGGCACTGAAGCTTTCTTT. The chain recombines TRBV6-5 with TRBJ1-1; TRBD1 matches 7 bases. Germline V gene data show CDR1 as MNHEY and CDR2 as SVGAGI. V gave up 2 bases and J gave up 4 bases; unmatched junction bases: 4. The CDR3 length is 14 residues.